This note documents a single T cell receptor (beta chain) sequence. In its sample, this clone was seen once. What this receptor recognizes is not known. Base-call qualities are not available, and no considerably larger clone is one nucleotide away. The germline V gene encodes CDR1 SGHNT and CDR2 YYREEE (reference sequence). V lost 0 bases and J lost 9 bases; the stretch between them is 25 bases long. The CDR3 starts with the cysteine, ends with the phenylalanine, and has 18 residues. Solely the CDR3 DNA is kept, with 54 bases framed from the first base. The data were taken from a study of T cell repertoires in ileal Crohn's disease (dated by TCRdb to between 2017 and 2020). Notes on the research overall: The median duration of disease was roughly 7.6 years, and at the time of surgery around 40% of patients were active smokers. Every patient underwent surgery because of a complication, which was stricturing disease in roughly 60% of cases and penetrating disease in about 39%. Roughly half of the patients were given postoperative therapy, with about 17 on anti-TNF agents and about a dozen on thiopurines. Biopsies taken from the proximal margin of the surgical specimen were designated as MI samples. Roughly 550 nanograms of biopsy DNA per sample were submitted for commercial TCRB immunosequencing. TCR repertoire analysis was done in 55 to 70 Crohn's disease patients from a prospective multicentre cohort. The study ran alongside a multicentre cohort designed to identify predictors of early endoscopic recurrence after ileocolonic resection. Endoscopic postoperative recurrence was defined by a Rutgeerts score above i0. A total of about 170 mucosal samples from 57 patients were sequenced, collected from several sites on the surgical specimen and at postoperative endoscopy.

What the time point label conveys for this sample: proximal margin of the surgical specimen (macroscopically non-inflamed). Adults with ileal or ileocolonic Crohn's disease for whom ileocolonic resection was indicated were considered eligible. Whole ileal mucosal biopsies were stored frozen at -80°C before DNA extraction. A TRizol-based method was used to extract genomic DNA from the frozen whole biopsies, and the DNA was quantified with a NanoDrop 2000 spectrophotometer. General study outcomes and caveats: Endoscopic recurrence was linked to a higher percentage of high-frequency clones at surgery, and recurrence occurred in every patient whose clonality exceeded 26.8% (18/57). Compared with CD4 T cells, sorted CD8 T cells contained more high-frequency clones, which suggests that the mucosal expansions were mostly CD8. A significantly higher proportion of clonal expansions was observed in active smokers at surgery than in non-smokers (roughly 24% vs 19%, p=0.02). Only a subgroup of patients, of unstated size, had their mucosal CD4 and CD8 T cells sorted and sequenced.

Library generation was performed with the immunoSEQ multiplex PCR assay. Adaptive Biotechnology amplified CDR3 regions from genomic DNA with a two-step multiplex PCR that controlled for amplification bias. Primers covering every V and J gene segment were used in the first PCR, while barcodes and Illumina adapters were added in the second PCR. CDR3 libraries were sequenced on an Illumina instrument. The authors processed their data as follows. The analysis drew on both the pipelines supplied by the vendor and custom analysis of the raw data in R/Bioconductor running R version 3.3.0. Clonality, ranging from 0 to 1, was calculated as the inverse of the normalised Shannon entropy of all productive clones. High-frequency clones were defined as the share of the repertoire taken up by the top 100 clones, keeping only clones that passed a 95% confidence test. Overlap between samples was measured with the Morisita-Horn index, while repertoire diversity was measured with the Simpson index. Sourced from immuneACCESS, this table was stored by TCRdb with only in-frame sequences that have V and J called. A share of the clones is absent; for the studies checked, an unresolved V gene accounts for under half, and the remainder has no known explanation. The V and J calls and the clone size are those of that table, but D and trimming were determined from the DNA. Recorded for this sample are thousands of clones; approximately 79% of them occurred a single time. The leading ten clones occupy more than 40% of the sample.

The receptor comes from an adult with Crohn's disease. This sequence uses TRBV5-4 and TRBJ2-1; there is no confident call for the D gene. The material sequenced was ileal tissue. This receptor carries the CDR3 CASSLDDLGGPPTSEQFF. In nucleotide form, the sequence is TGTGCCAGCAGCTTGGATGATTTGGGCGGACCCCCGACCAGTGAGCAGTTCTTC.